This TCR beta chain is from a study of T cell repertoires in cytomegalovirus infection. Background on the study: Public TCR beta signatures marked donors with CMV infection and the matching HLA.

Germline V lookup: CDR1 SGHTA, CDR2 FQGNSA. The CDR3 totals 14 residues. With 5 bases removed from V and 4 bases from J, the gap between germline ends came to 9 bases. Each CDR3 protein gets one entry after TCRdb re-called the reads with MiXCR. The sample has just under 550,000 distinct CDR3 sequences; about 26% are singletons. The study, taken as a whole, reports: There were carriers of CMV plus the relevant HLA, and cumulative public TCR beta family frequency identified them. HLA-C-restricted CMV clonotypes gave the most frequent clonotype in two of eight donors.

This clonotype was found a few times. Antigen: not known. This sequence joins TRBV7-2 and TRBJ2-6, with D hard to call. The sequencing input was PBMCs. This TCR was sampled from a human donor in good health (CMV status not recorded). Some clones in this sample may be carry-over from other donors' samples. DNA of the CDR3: TGTGCCAGCAGCATGGGGTGGGGGGCCAACGTCCTGACTTTC. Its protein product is CASSMGWGANVLTF.